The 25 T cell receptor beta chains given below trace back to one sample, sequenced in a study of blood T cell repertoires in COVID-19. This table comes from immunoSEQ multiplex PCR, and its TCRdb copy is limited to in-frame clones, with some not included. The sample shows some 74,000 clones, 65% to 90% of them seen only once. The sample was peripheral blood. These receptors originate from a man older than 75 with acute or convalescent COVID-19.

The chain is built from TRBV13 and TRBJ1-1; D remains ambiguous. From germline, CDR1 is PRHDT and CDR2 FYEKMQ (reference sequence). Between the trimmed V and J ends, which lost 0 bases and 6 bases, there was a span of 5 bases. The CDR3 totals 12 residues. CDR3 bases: TGTGCCAGCAGCTTAGGGTTCGCTGAAGCTTTCTTT. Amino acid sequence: CASSLGFAEAFF. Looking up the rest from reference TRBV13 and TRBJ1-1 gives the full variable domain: AAGVIQSPRHLIKEKRETATLKCYPIPRHDTVYWYQQGPGQDPQFLISFYEKMQSDKGSIPDRFSAQQFSDYHSELNMSSLELGDSALYFCASSLGFAEAFFGQGTRLTVV.

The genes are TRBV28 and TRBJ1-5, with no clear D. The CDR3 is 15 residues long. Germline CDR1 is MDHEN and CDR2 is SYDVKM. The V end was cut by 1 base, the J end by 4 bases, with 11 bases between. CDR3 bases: TGTGCCAGCAGTTTATTCGGCAGGAAGAATCAGCCCCAGCATTTT. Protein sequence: CASSLFGRKNQPQHF.

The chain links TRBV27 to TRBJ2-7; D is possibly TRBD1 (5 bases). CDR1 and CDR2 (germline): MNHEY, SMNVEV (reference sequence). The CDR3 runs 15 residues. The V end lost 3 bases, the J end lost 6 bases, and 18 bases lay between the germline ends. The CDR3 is CASSFRAGNPAEQYF. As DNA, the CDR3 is TGTGCCAGCAGTTTTAGAGCAGGGAATCCCGCCGAGCAGTACTTC.

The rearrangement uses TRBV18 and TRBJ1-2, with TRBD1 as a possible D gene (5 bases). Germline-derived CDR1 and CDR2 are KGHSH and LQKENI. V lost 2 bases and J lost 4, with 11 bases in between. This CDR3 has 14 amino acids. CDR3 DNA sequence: TGTGCCAGCTCACCAGGTCAGGGCTCCTATGGCTACACCTTC. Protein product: CASSPGQGSYGYTF.

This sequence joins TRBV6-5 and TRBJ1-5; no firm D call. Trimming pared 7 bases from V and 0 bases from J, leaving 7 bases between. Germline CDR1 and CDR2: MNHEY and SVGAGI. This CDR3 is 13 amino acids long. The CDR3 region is CASTGNSNQPQHF. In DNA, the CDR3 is TGTGCCAGCACGGGTAATAGCAATCAGCCCCAGCATTTT.

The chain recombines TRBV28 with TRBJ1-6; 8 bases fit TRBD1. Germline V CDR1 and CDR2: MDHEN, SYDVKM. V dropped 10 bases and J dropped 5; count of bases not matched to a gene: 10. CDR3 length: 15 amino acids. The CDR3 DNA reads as TGTGCCACCCAGACAGGGGAGCGACATAATTCACCCCTCCACTTT. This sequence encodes CATQTGERHNSPLHF.

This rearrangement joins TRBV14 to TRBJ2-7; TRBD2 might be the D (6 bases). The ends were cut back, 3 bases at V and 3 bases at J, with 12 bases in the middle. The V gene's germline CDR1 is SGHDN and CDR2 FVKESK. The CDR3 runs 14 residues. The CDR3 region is CASSHSGGFYEQYF. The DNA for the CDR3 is TGTGCCAGCAGCCATAGCGGAGGCTTCTACGAGCAGTACTTC.

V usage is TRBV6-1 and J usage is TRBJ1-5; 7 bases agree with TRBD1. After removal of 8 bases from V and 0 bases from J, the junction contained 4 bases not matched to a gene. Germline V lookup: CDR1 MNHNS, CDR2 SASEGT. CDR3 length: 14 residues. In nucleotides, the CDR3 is TGTGCCAGCCAGGGGGGTGATAGCAATCAGCCCCAGCATTTT. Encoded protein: CASQGGDSNQPQHF.

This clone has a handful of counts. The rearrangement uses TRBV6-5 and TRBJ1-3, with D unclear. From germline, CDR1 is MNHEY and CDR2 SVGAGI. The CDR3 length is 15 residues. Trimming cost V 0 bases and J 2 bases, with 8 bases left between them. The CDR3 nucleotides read TGTGCCAGCAGTTACTCGAGGGATCCTGGAAACACCATATATTTT. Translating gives CASSYSRDPGNTIYF.

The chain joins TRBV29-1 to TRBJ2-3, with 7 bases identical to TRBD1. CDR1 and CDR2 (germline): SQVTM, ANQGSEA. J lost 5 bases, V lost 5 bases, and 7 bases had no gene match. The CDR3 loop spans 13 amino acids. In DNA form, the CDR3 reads TGCAGCGTTTGGACAGGCACCAGAGATACGCAGTATTTT. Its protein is CSVWTGTRDTQYF.

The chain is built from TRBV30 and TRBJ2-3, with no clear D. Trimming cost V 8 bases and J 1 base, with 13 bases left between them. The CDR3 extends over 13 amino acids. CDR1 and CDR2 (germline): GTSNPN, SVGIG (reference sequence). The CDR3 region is CALRNSGTDTQYF. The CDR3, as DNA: TGTGCCCTTCGAAATTCGGGCACAGATACGCAGTATTTT.

The CDR3 nucleotides are TGTGCCAGCAGCCAAGATGGAACGGGAAGAAAACTGTTTTTT. Translation: CASSQDGTGRKLFF. The chain is built from TRBV3-1 (or the pseudogene TRBV3-2) and TRBJ1-4, with no clear D. Germline CDR1 is LGHDT and CDR2 is YNNKEL (reference sequence). Trimming left V 0 bases short and J 10 bases short, with 12 bases between. The CDR3 contains 14 residues.

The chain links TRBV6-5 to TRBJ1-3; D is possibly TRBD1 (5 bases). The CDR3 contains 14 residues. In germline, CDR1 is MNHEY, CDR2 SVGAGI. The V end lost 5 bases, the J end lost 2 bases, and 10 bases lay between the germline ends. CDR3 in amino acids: CASSKTGTGNTIYF. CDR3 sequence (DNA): TGTGCCAGCAGTAAAACAGGCACTGGAAACACCATATATTTT.

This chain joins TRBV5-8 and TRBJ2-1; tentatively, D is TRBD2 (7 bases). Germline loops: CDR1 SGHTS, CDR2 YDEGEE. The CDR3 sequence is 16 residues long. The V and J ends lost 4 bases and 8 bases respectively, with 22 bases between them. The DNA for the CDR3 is TGTGCCAGCAGCCCTTGGGGGGCGGGGGCCCCCGATGAGCAGTTCTTC. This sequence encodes CASSPWGAGAPDEQFF.

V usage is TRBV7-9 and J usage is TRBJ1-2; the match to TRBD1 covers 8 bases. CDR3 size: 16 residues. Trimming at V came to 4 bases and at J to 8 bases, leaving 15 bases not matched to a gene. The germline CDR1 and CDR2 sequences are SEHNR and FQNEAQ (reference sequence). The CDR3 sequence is CASSSTKGGTGSGYTF. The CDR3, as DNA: TGTGCCAGCAGCTCTACGAAAGGGGGGACAGGCAGCGGCTACACCTTC.

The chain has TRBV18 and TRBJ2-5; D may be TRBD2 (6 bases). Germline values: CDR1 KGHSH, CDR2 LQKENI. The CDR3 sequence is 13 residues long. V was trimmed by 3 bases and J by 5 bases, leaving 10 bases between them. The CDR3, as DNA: TGTGCCAGCTCACCTGCTAGCGCCGAGACCCAGTACTTC. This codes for CASSPASAETQYF.

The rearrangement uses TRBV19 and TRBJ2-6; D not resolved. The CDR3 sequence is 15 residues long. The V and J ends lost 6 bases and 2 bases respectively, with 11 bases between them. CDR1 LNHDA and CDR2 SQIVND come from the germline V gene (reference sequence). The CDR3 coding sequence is TGTGCCAGTAGCATGGTGGCTGCTGGGGCCAACGTCCTGACTTTC. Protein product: CASSMVAAGANVLTF.

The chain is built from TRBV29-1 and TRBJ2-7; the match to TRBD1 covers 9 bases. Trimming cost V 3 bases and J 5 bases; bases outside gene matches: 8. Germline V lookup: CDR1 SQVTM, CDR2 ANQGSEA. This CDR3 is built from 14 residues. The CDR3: CSVESWTGANEQYF. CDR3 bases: TGCAGCGTTGAGAGCTGGACAGGGGCGAACGAGCAGTACTTC.

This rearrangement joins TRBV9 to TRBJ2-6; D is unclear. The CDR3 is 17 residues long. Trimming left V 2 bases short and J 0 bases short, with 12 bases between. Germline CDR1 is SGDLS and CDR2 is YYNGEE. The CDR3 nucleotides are TGTGCCAGCAGCGTGAGGCCATTAAGCTCTGGGGCCAACGTCCTGACTTTC. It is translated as CASSVRPLSSGANVLTF.

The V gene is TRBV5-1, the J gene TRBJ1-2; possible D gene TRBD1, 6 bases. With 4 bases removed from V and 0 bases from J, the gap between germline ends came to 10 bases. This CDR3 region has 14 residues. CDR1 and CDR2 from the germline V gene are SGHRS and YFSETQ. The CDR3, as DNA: TGCGCCAGCAGCGGTGGACAGACTAACTATGGCTACACCTTC. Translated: CASSGGQTNYGYTF.

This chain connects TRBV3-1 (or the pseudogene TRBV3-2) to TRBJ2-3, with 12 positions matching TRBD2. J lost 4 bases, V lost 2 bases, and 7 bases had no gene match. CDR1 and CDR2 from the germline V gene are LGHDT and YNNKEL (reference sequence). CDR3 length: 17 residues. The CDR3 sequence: CASSQPLAGGAADTQYF. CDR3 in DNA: TGTGCCAGCAGCCAACCACTAGCGGGGGGTGCCGCAGATACGCAGTATTTT.

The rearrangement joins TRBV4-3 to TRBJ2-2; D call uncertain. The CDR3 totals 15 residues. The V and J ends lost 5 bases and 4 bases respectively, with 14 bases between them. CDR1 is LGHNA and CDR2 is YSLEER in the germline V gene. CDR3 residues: CASSSRHPFTGELFF. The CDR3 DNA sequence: TGCGCCAGCAGCTCCCGACATCCATTCACCGGGGAGCTGTTTTTT.

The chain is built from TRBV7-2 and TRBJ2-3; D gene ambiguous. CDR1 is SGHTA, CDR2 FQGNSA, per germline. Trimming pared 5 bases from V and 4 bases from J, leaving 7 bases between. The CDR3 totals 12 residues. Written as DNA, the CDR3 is TGTGCCAGCAGCCCAGATTCAGATACGCAGTATTTT. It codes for CASSPDSDTQYF. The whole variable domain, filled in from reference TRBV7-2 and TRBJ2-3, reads GAGVSQSPSNKVTEKGKDVELRCDPISGHTALYWYRQSLGQGLEFLIYFQGNSAPDKSGLPSDRFSAERTGGSVSTLTIQRTQQEDSAVYLCASSPDSDTQYFGPGTRLTVL.

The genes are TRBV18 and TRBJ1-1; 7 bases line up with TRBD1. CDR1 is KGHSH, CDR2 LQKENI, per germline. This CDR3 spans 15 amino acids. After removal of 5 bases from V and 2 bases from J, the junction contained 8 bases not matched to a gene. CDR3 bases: TGTGCCAGCTCAGTTACAGGGGACGACAACACTGAAGCTTTCTTT. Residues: CASSVTGDDNTEAFF.

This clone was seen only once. For the CDR3, the DNA is TGTGCCAGCAGCTCGGATCTAGCGGGGCTCTACGAGCAGTACTTC. Translated: CASSSDLAGLYEQYF. V and J are TRBV7-9 and TRBJ2-7; 9 bases are shared with TRBD2. Germline loops: CDR1 SEHNR, CDR2 FQNEAQ (reference sequence). J was trimmed by 3 bases and V by 4 bases; bases with no gene match: 7. The length of the CDR3 is 15 residues.